This T cell receptor beta chain was identified in a study of T cells in narcolepsy. Study context: Patients with NT1 or NT2 and healthy control donors were enrolled. Regarding the study as a whole: Autoreactive HCRT-specific and TRIB2-specific clonotypes were marked in same-patient CSF-versus-blood CD4+ comparisons. Some memory CD4+ repertoires had no autoreactive clone sequences. Healthy controls reportedly lacked the autoreactive clonotypes serially found in patients' blood.

The CDR3 length is 16 residues. Germline CDR1 SGHRS, CDR2 YFSETQ. The ends were cut back, 2 bases at V and 0 bases at J, with 9 bases in the middle. Using immunoSEQ multiplex PCR, the repertoire was profiled, and TCRdb retains in-frame clones only, with some absent. Of fewer than 35,000 clones detected, roughly four fifths appear once; the ten largest clones hold about 0.64%. About this clone: Its antigen is still unknown.

The chain employs TRBV5-1 and TRBJ2-6, with D possibly being TRBD1 or TRBD2 (5 bases each). Sequenced: memory (CD45RA-) CD4+ T cells from blood. The clonotype comes from a human donor in good health. The CDR3 DNA reads TGCGCCAGCAGCTTCGCAGGGAGCTCTGGGGCCAACGTCCTGACTTTC. Its translation is CASSFAGSSGANVLTF.